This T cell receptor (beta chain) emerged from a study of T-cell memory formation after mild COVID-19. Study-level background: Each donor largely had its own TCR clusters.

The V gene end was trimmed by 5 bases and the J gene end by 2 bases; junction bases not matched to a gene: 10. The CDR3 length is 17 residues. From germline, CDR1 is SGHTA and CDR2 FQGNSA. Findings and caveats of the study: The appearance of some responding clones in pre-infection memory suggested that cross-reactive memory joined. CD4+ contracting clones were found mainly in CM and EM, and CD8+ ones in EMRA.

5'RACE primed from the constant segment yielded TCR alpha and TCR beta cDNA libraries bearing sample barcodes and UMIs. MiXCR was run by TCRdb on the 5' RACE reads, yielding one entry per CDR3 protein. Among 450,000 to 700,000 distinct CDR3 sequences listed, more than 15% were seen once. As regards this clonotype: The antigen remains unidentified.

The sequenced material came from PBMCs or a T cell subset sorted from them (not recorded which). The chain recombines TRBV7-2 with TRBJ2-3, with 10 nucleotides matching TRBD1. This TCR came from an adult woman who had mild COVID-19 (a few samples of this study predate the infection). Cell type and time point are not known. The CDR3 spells CASSHPMGTGATDTQYF. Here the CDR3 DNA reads TGTGCCAGCAGCCACCCGATGGGGACAGGGGCCACAGATACGCAGTATTTT. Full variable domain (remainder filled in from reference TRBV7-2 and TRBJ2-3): GAGVSQSPSNKVTEKGKDVELRCDPISGHTALYWYRQSLGQGLEFLIYFQGNSAPDKSGLPSDRFSAERTGGSVSTLTIQRTQQEDSAVYLCASSHPMGTGATDTQYFGPGTRLTVL.